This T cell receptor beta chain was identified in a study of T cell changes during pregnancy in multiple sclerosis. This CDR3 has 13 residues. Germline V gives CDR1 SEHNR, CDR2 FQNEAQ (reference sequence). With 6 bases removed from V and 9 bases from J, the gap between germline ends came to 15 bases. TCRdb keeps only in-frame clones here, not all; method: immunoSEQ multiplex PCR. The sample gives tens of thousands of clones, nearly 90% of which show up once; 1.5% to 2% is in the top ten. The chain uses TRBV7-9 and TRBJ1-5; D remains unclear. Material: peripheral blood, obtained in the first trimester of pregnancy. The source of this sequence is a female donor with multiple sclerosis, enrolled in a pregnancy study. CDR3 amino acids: CASRADTPGPQHF. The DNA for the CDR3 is TGTGCCAGCAGGGCTGACACCCCAGGGCCCCAGCATTTT.